What follows is one TCR beta chain and its context. With survey level as its setting, the immunoSEQ assay was v3.0. Assay used: immunoSEQ multiplex PCR; TCRdb lists only in-frame clones, some missing. The sample has 25,000 or so clones, 70% to 90% seen once. The sample is drawn from a study of long-term antiretroviral therapy in people with HIV. Trimming took off 5 bases at V and 9 bases at J, with 14 bases between the two ends. There are 14 residues in the CDR3. Germline V gene lookup returns CDR1 MNHNS and CDR2 SASEGT. The sample here was unsorted PBMCs, taken 1.9 years after starting antiretroviral therapy. The chain links TRBV6-1 to TRBJ1-6; no definite D call. The TCR originated in a woman in her twenties or thirties with HIV. The CDR3 reads CASSPERRLSPLHF. The CDR3 DNA is TGTGCCAGCAGTCCCGAACGAAGGCTTTCACCCCTCCACTTT.